This entry describes one TCR beta chain. Profiling relied on immunoSEQ multiplex PCR, and the TCRdb table lists in-frame clones only, not all of them. The sample has fewer than 250,000 clones, about 80% seen once; the top ten hold nearly 5%. This record belongs to a study of blood T cell repertoires in COVID-19. Overall study context: The cDNA or gDNA used as material had been derived from T cells, B-cell-depleted T cells, or PBMCs.

Germline V gene data show CDR1 as LGHDT and CDR2 as YNNKEL (reference sequence). V was trimmed by 3 bases and J by 8 bases, leaving 13 bases between them. There are 13 residues in the CDR3. The specimen was PBMCs or T cells enriched from blood (not recorded which). The source is a woman in her 50s who had been exposed to COVID-19. This chain links TRBV3-1 (or the pseudogene TRBV3-2) with TRBJ1-1; TRBD1 is a possible D gene (5 bases). The CDR3 DNA sequence: TGTGCCAGCAGCCACAACCAGGGCTGGGAAGCTTTCTTT. It yields the protein CASSHNQGWEAFF.